This TCR beta chain was recovered during a study of blood T cell repertoires in COVID-19. Study background: PBMCs, B-cell-depleted T cells, or T cells provided the cDNA or gDNA that made up the material.

Some clones are missing from TCRdb's copy, which holds only in-frame ones; the method was immunoSEQ multiplex PCR. The sample records about 230,000 clones, around 86% being singletons. Comments on this clone: The sample holds other DNA sequences that translate to the same CDR3.

The V segment lost 5 bases and the J segment 0 bases; nucleotides outside the gene matches: 4. Germline V gene data show CDR1 as MNHEY and CDR2 as SMNVEV (reference sequence). The CDR3 is made up of 14 amino acids. This sequence originates from a man aged 45-60 years with COVID-19, enrolled during active disease. Sequences were obtained from peripheral blood. The rearrangement joins TRBV27 to TRBJ2-7; TRBD1 matches 7 bases. In DNA form, the CDR3 reads TGTGCCAGCAGTGGACAGGCGAGCTCCTACGAGCAGTACTTC. Residues: CASSGQASSYEQYF.